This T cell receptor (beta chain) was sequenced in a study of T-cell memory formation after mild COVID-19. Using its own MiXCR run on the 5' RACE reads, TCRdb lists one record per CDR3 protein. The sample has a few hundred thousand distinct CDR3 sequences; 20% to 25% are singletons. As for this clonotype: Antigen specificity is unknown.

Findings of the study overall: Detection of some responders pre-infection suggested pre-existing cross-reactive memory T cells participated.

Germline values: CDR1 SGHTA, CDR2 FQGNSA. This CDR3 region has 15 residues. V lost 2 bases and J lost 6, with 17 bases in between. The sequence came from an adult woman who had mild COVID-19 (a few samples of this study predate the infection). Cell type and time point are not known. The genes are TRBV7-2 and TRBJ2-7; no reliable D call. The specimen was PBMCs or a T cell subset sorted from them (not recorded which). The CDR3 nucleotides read TGTGCCAGCAGCTTAACCGCCGACCTATCAGGCGAGCAGTACTTC. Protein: CASSLTADLSGEQYF.